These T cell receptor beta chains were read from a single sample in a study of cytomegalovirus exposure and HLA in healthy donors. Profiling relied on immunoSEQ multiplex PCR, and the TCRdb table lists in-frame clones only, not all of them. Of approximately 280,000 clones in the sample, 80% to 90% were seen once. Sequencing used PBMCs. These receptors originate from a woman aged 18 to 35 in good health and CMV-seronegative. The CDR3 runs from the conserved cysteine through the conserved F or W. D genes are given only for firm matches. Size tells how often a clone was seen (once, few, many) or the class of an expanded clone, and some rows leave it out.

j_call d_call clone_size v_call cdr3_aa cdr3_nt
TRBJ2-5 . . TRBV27 CASSLYSRGETQYF TGTGCCAGCAGTTTATATAGTCGGGGAGAGACCCAGTACTTC
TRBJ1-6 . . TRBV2 CAGRQYNSPLHF TGTGCCGGTCGACAGTATAATTCACCCCTCCACTTT
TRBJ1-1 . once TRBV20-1 CSAPLNTEAFF TGCAGTGCTCCGTTGAACACTGAAGCTTTCTTT
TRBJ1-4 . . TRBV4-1 CASSQDIVRGFEKLFF TGCGCCAGCAGCCAAGATATAGTGAGGGGGTTCGAAAAACTGTTTTTT
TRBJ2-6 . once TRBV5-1 CASTPAPNSGANVLTF TGCGCCAGCACCCCCGCGCCTAACTCTGGGGCCAACGTCCTGACTTTC
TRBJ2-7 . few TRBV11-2 CASSETTSEQYF TGTGCCAGCAGCGAGACTACAAGCGAGCAGTACTTC
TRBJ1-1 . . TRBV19 CATSEGGKAFF TGTGCCACCTCGGAGGGGGGGAAAGCTTTCTTT
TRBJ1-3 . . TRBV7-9 CASSLDLGLSSGNTIYF TGTGCCAGCAGCTTAGATCTGGGACTAAGCTCTGGAAACACCATATATTTT
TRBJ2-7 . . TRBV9 CASSGPTGYEQYF TGTGCCAGCAGCGGTCCTACAGGCTACGAGCAGTACTTC
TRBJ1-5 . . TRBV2 CASSEEVAGNQPQHF TGTGCCAGCAGTGAAGAGGTGGCGGGCAATCAGCCCCAGCATTTT
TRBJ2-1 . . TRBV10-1 CASSESGHGTYEQFF TGCGCCAGCAGTGAGTCGGGCCACGGCACCTATGAGCAGTTCTTC
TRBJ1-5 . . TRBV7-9 CSSSPMGSHQPQHF TGTTCCAGCAGCCCCATGGGTAGCCATCAGCCCCAGCATTTT
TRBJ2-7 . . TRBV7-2 CASSLRAIGVEQYF TGTGCCAGCAGCTTAAGAGCCATAGGAGTCGAGCAGTACTTC
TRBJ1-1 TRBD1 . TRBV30 CAGGTGGTEAFF TGTGCCGGAGGGACAGGGGGCACTGAAGCTTTCTTT
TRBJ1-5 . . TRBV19 CASSIREWSNQPQHF TGTGCCAGTAGTATCAGGGAATGGAGCAATCAGCCCCAGCATTTT
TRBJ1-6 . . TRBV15 CATSWRNSPLHF TGTGCCACCAGCTGGAGAAATTCACCCCTCCACTTT
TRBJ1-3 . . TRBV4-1 CASSQVSGINTIYF TGCGCCAGCAGCCAAGTTTCAGGAATAAACACCATATATTTT